The 7 T cell receptor beta chains listed next were all sequenced from one sample in a study of T cell changes during pregnancy in multiple sclerosis. The protocol was immunoSEQ multiplex PCR, while the TCRdb copy is restricted to in-frame clones and leaves out a portion. This sample has around 50,000 clones, with about 94% found just once. The source was CD8+ T cells from peripheral blood mononuclear cells, collected in the first trimester of pregnancy. These receptor sequences come from a female donor with multiple sclerosis, enrolled in a pregnancy study.

CDR3 sequence (DNA): TGTGCCAGCAGCCCCAAAGTGGGACAGGGGGCAAAAGGTGGAAACACCATATATTTT. The encoded protein is CASSPKVGQGAKGGNTIYF. The chain carries TRBV7-8 and TRBJ1-3; 12 bases line up with TRBD1. J was trimmed by 3 bases and V by 5 bases; bases with no gene match: 14. CDR1 SGHVS and CDR2 FQNEAQ come from the germline V gene. The CDR3 length is 19 residues.

The rearrangement links TRBV19 to TRBJ2-1; weak D call: TRBD2 (6 bases). This CDR3 contains 15 residues. CDR1 is LNHDA, CDR2 SQIVND, per germline (reference sequence). Trimming removed 3 bases from V and 4 bases from J, with 13 bases in between. The CDR3 DNA reads TGTGCCAGTAGTATGCGGCCGGCGGGGTACAATGAGCAGTTCTTC. Translated: CASSMRPAGYNEQFF.

The chain employs TRBV6-5 and TRBJ2-7, with 8 bases aligning to TRBD1. Trimming cost V 6 bases and J 7 bases; bases outside gene matches: 17. CDR3 length: 16 residues. Germline V lookup: CDR1 MNHEY, CDR2 SVGAGI. As DNA, the CDR3 is TGTGCCAGCAGCTACACAACCCGGCAGGGGGCTGGGGAGCAGTACTTC. Protein product: CASSYTTRQGAGEQYF.

This clone was seen a handful of times. V gene TRBV29-1 combines with J gene TRBJ2-2; 11 bases are a match to TRBD2. CDR1 and CDR2 (germline): SQVTM, ANQGSEA. V trimming: 5 bases; J trimming: 6 bases; junction bases outside the gene matches: 8. This CDR3 region has 15 residues. The CDR3 sequence: CSVRNSGRVAGELFF. DNA of the CDR3: TGCAGCGTTCGAAATAGCGGGAGGGTGGCCGGGGAGCTGTTTTTT.

The rearrangement joins TRBV27 to TRBJ2-7; D not resolved. CDR3 length equals 12 residues. With 6 bases removed from V and 7 bases from J, the gap between germline ends came to 13 bases. Germline lookup yields CDR1 MNHEY and CDR2 SMNVEV (reference sequence). CDR3 residues: CASSDPSREQYF. The CDR3 coding sequence is TGTGCCAGCAGCGATCCTTCGCGAGAGCAGTACTTC.

This rearrangement joins TRBV7-9 to TRBJ2-7; 11 bases match TRBD1. The CDR3 covers 15 residues. Germline loops: CDR1 SEHNR, CDR2 FQNEAQ (reference sequence). V dropped 2 bases and J dropped 5; count of bases not matched to a gene: 5. The CDR3 region has the DNA TGTGCCAGCAGCTTATCGGACAGGGGGCTCGACGAGCAGTACTTC. The encoded protein is CASSLSDRGLDEQYF.

The chain joins TRBV5-8 to TRBJ2-7; 9 nucleotides align to TRBD1. The V segment lost 3 bases and the J segment 4 bases; nucleotides outside the gene matches: 8. The length of the CDR3 is 15 residues. The V gene's germline CDR1 is SGHTS and CDR2 YDEGEE. CDR3 sequence reads: CASSSPRTGVYEQYF. For the CDR3, the DNA is TGTGCCAGCAGCTCCCCTCGGACAGGGGTTTACGAGCAGTACTTC.